A selection of T cell receptor beta chains follows, all from one sample in a study of shared clonotypes between healthy human individuals. TCRdb keeps only in-frame clones here, not all; method: immunoSEQ multiplex PCR. The table has more than 2 million clones, about 95% seen once. The sequenced sample was naive CD4+ T cells sorted from blood. The receptors were gathered from a man aged 18 to 29 in good health. Each CDR3 is given with its conserved first and last residue.

TRBV7-6	TRBJ2-1	CASSSGLAANEQFF
TRBV18	TRBJ1-2	CASSPPFPGGDYGYTF
TRBV12-1	TRBJ2-7	CASLRIRQGRLSYEQYF
TRBV23-1	TRBJ2-1	CASSPTGREQFF
TRBV7-9	TRBJ1-2	CASPLEGVGGYTF
TRBV7-9	TRBJ1-3	CASSLRGVGNTIYF
TRBV7-9	TRBJ2-7	CASSLSVGEQYF
TRBV6-5	TRBJ1-1	CASRFGQATEAFF
TRBV7-9	TRBJ2-3	CASSLEGNTDTQYF
TRBV2	TRBJ1-3	CASSARLNSGNTIYF
TRBV2	TRBJ2-3	CASSETGRPSTDTQYF
TRBV5-1	TRBJ2-2	CASSLRGFNTGELFF
TRBV5-8	TRBJ2-3	CASSFQGAADTQYF
TRBV25-1	TRBJ2-1	CASSDDNEQFF
TRBV18	TRBJ2-7	CASSPAGLPYEQYF
TRBV11-2	TRBJ1-2	CASSLAGGYGYTF
TRBV11-2	TRBJ1-1	CASSSWATGNTEAFF
TRBV9	TRBJ2-1	CASSVGDRGFNEQFF
TRBV6-6	TRBJ1-6	CASTSLGYSPLHF
TRBV28	TRBJ1-2	CASSLRGIGYTF
TRBV27	TRBJ1-1	CASSPGTGWNTEAFF
TRBV5-1	TRBJ2-5	CASSLRGPQETQYF
TRBV10-3	TRBJ2-3	CAISDYNTQYF
TRBV4-3	TRBJ2-5	CASSQERGAQETQYF
TRBV18	TRBJ1-3	CASSPPVENTIYF
TRBV19	TRBJ1-6	CASRRGGDPNNSPLHF